These 10 T cell receptor beta chains were all obtained from the same sample, sequenced in a study of siplizumab effects on memory and regulatory T cells. Assay: immunoSEQ multiplex PCR; the TCRdb copy retains only in-frame clones and omits some. The sample holds about 100,000 clones; just under 95% are singletons and the top ten take approximately 1.5%. Sequencing input: non-Treg CD4+ T cells sorted from blood. The source of these receptors is a human donor in good health.

The CDR3 bases are TGTGCCAGCAGCTTAGATCTAGGGGGAGAGCAGTACTTC. It specifies CASSLDLGGEQYF. V and J are TRBV11-3 and TRBJ2-7; possibly TRBD1 for D (6 bases). CDR3 length: 13 residues. Germline V CDR1 and CDR2: SGHNT, YENEEA. V was pared by 0 bases and J by 7 bases, with 10 bases between.

V and J are TRBV2 and TRBJ2-7; no reliable D call. This CDR3 spans 13 amino acids. The V end was cut by 2 bases, the J end by 6 bases, with 11 bases between. CDR1 and CDR2 from the germline V gene are SNHLY and FYNNEI. The CDR3 sequence: CASSEPANGEQYF. CDR3 nucleotides: TGTGCCAGCAGTGAACCCGCTAATGGCGAGCAGTACTTC.

Comments on this clone: Different DNA sequences within this sample yield the same CDR3. V is TRBV11-1 and J is TRBJ2-7; 11 bases fit TRBD1. After removal of 7 bases from V and 5 bases from J, the junction contained 4 bases not matched to a gene. Germline V gene data show CDR1 as SGHAT and CDR2 as FQDESV (reference sequence). The CDR3 covers 13 residues. The CDR3 DNA sequence: TGTGCCAGCACCCGGACAGGGGGCGACGAGCAGTACTTC. This codes for CASTRTGGDEQYF. Combining the CDR3 with reference TRBV11-1 and TRBJ2-7 gives the whole variable domain EAEVAQSPRYKITEKSQAVAFWCDPISGHATLYWYRQILGQGPELLVQFQDESVVDDSQLPKDRFSAERLKGVDSTLKIQPAELGDSAMYLCASTRTGGDEQYFGPGTRLTVT.

The genes are TRBV5-6 and TRBJ2-1; D is uncertain. From germline, CDR1 is SGHDT and CDR2 YYEEEE. This CDR3 contains 13 residues. V lost 3 bases and J lost 7, with 11 bases in between. This CDR3 is CASSWPPSNEQFF. CDR3 in DNA: TGTGCCAGCAGCTGGCCCCCCTCTAATGAGCAGTTCTTC.

V and J are TRBV19 and TRBJ2-7, with 7 bases that match TRBD1. CDR1 LNHDA and CDR2 SQIVND come from the germline V gene (reference sequence). This CDR3 comprises 16 residues. The J segment lost 5 bases and the V segment lost 6 bases, leaving 16 bases of the junction unmatched. CDR3 protein: CASSPNGEGARHEQYF. As DNA, the CDR3 is TGTGCCAGTAGCCCCAACGGAGAGGGGGCGCGACACGAGCAGTACTTC.

The V call is TRBV28, the J call TRBJ1-4; 8 bases are shared with TRBD1. V shed 6 bases and J 0 bases; nucleotides not matched to a gene: 24. The CDR3 runs 22 residues. The germline gives CDR1 MDHEN, CDR2 SYDVKM. This CDR3 is CASRMRPIGTGRGFSTNEKLFF. The CDR3 region has the DNA TGTGCCAGCAGAATGAGACCCATCGGGACAGGTAGAGGATTTTCAACTAATGAAAAACTGTTTTTT.

This clone was detected once. This sequence joins TRBV6-5 and TRBJ2-3, with 12 bases identical to TRBD2. The V gene's germline CDR1 is MNHEY and CDR2 SVGAGI. After removal of 6 bases from V and 6 bases from J, the junction contained 10 bases not matched to a gene. The CDR3 is 16 residues long. The CDR3 reads CASSYTRLAGEDTQYF. CDR3 DNA sequence: TGTGCCAGCAGCTACACAAGACTAGCGGGGGAGGATACGCAGTATTTT.

This clone occurred once. CDR3 sequence: CASSQRLTSDTDTQYF. The CDR3 DNA reads as TGCGCCAGCAGCCAACGATTGACTAGCGACACAGATACGCAGTATTTT. The chain is built from TRBV4-1 and TRBJ2-3, with TRBD2 matching over 8 bases. V shed 2 bases and J 2 bases; nucleotides not matched to a gene: 6. The CDR3 has 16 amino acids. Germline CDR1 and CDR2: MGHRA and YSYEKL.

The CDR3 DNA follows: TGTGCCAGCAGCCGAAAAGAGAGAAAAGAGACCCAGTACTTC. It encodes CASSRKERKETQYF. J is TRBJ2-5 and V is TRBV7-9, with D unresolved. Germline loops: CDR1 SEHNR, CDR2 FQNEAQ (reference sequence). The CDR3 runs to 14 residues. Trimming removed 5 bases from V and 3 bases from J, with 13 bases in between.

The genes are TRBV15 and TRBJ2-7, with 9 bases matching TRBD1. From germline, CDR1 is LNHNV and CDR2 YYDKDF (reference sequence). The ends lost 1 base at V and 3 bases at J; junction bases unmatched: 4. This CDR3 has 15 amino acids. CDR3 sequence (DNA): TGTGCCACCAGCAGAGCGGGACAGGGCATCTACGAGCAGTACTTC. Its translation: CATSRAGQGIYEQYF.